The clone carrying this T cell receptor (beta chain) was counted a few times. Losses at the gene ends were 3 bases for V and 8 bases for J; bases not matched to a gene: 11. This CDR3 is built from 15 residues. CDR1 and CDR2 from the germline V gene are LGHNA and YNFKEQ. This sample is drawn from a study of blood T cell repertoires in COVID-19. Study information: Researchers got acute and convalescent COVID-19 samples from the United States, Italy and Spain. In each case, the material was cDNA or gDNA derived from T cells, B-cell-depleted T cells, or PBMCs.

Here immunoSEQ multiplex PCR was the method, and the copy in TCRdb shows in-frame clones only, minus some. This sample yields 100,000 to 150,000 clones, of which approximately 88% are seen a single time; under 15% belongs to the top ten. The material sequenced was peripheral blood. This chain links TRBV4-2 with TRBJ1-2; 8 nucleotides agree with TRBD1. The receptor was derived from a woman in her 30s who had recovered from COVID-19. The CDR3 loop reads CASSQETGALGGYTF. CDR3 bases: TGTGCCAGCAGCCAGGAGACAGGGGCCCTGGGAGGCTACACCTTC.